Each of the 13 T cell receptor beta chains below was sequenced from the same sample in a study of blood T cell repertoires in COVID-19. The protocol was immunoSEQ multiplex PCR, while the TCRdb copy is restricted to in-frame clones and leaves out a portion. Here the sample spans around 68,000 clones, roughly 87% being singletons. Sequenced sample: peripheral blood. The receptors shown here come from a woman aged 50 to 60 with acute or convalescent COVID-19.

This chain connects TRBV21-1 to TRBJ1-2; the table's D call TRBD1 went unverified against the DNA. TRBV21-1 counts as a pseudogene. The CDR3 contains 17 residues. The CDR3 sequence: CASSKREGGYSDYGYTF. The CDR3 DNA follows: TGTGCCAGCAGCAAACGGGAAGGGGGCTATAGTGACTATGGCTACACCTTC.

This clone was counted a few times. The chain joins TRBV28 to TRBJ2-2, with 8 bases matching TRBD1. Germline V CDR1 and CDR2: MDHEN, SYDVKM. The CDR3 consists of 15 residues. After removal of 6 bases from V and 0 bases from J, the junction contained 3 bases not matched to a gene. CDR3 bases: TGTGCCAGCAGACGGGACAGGCCGAACACCGGGGAGCTGTTTTTT. Amino acid sequence: CASRRDRPNTGELFF. The full variable domain, rest sourced from reference TRBV28 and TRBJ2-2, is DVKVTQSSRYLVKRTGEKVFLECVQDMDHENMFWYRQDPGLGLRLIYFSYDVKMKEKGDIPEGYSVSREKKERFSLILESASTNQTSMYLCASRRDRPNTGELFFGEGSRLTVL.

The chain is built from TRBV25-1 and TRBJ1-2; D ambiguous. Between the trimmed V and J ends, which lost 5 bases and 4 bases, there was a span of 11 bases. The CDR3 is 13 amino acids. Germline CDR1 reads MGHDK; CDR2 reads SYGVNS. CDR3 sequence: CASSSSYGYGYTF. The CDR3 DNA sequence: TGTGCCAGCAGTTCGAGCTACGGCTATGGCTACACCTTC.

The chain uses TRBV27 and TRBJ2-3; 7 bases are shared with TRBD1. The CDR3 loop spans 15 amino acids. The germline V gene encodes CDR1 MNHEY and CDR2 SMNVEV (reference sequence). V lost 5 bases, J lost 1 base, and 6 bases stayed unmatched. The CDR3 sequence is CASSMKGAGTDTQYF. The CDR3 nucleotides read TGTGCCAGCAGTATGAAGGGGGCTGGCACAGATACGCAGTATTTT.

The genes are TRBV30 and TRBJ1-2; 7 bases map to TRBD1. Germline CDR1 and CDR2: GTSNPN and SVGIG (reference sequence). This CDR3 has 14 amino acids. Germline trimming cut 4 bases from V and 5 bases from J; bases unmatched to any gene: 10. As DNA, the CDR3 is TGTGCCTGGACTACCATCGACAGGGTGTATGGCTACACCTTC. This codes for CAWTTIDRVYGYTF.

This sequence joins TRBV4-3 and TRBJ1-3; D is possibly TRBD1 (5 bases). Germline CDR1 reads LGHNA; CDR2 reads YSLEER. The CDR3 totals 16 residues. The V and J ends lost 0 bases and 2 bases respectively, with 11 bases between them. The CDR3 DNA follows: TGCGCCAGCAGCCAAGATCTTCCAGGGACTGGAAACACCATATATTTT. Translating gives CASSQDLPGTGNTIYF.

The chain uses TRBV7-9 and TRBJ2-2, with TRBD2 identical over 9 bases. The CDR3 is 16 amino acids. The junction had 7 bases not matched to a gene; V was cut back by 4 bases and J by 4 bases. The germline CDR1 and CDR2 sequences are SEHNR and FQNEAQ (reference sequence). CDR3 coding DNA: TGTGCCAGCAGCTCCCGGCCAGCGGGGGGCACCGGGGAGCTGTTTTTT. Protein product: CASSSRPAGGTGELFF.

This clone was recorded a few times. This sequence joins TRBV15 and TRBJ2-7; 8 nucleotides match TRBD1. This CDR3 has 14 amino acids. With 0 bases clipped from V and 6 bases from J, the junction kept 4 bases outside the gene matches. Germline CDR1 LNHNV, CDR2 YYDKDF (reference sequence). DNA of the CDR3: TGTGCCACCAGCAGAGACGGACAGGGTGGCGAGCAGTACTTC. Its protein product is CATSRDGQGGEQYF.

The chain couples TRBV5-8 to TRBJ1-1; D is ambiguous. This CDR3 spans 12 amino acids. V dropped 1 base and J dropped 7 bases, with 8 bases sitting between them. Germline V gene sequence: CDR1 SGHTS, CDR2 YDEGEE. CDR3 in amino acids: CASSLYNREAFF. Written as DNA, the CDR3 is TGTGCCAGCAGCTTGTACAACCGTGAAGCTTTCTTT.

The count of this clone is one. The rearrangement links TRBV18 to TRBJ1-1, with a possible D match to TRBD1 (6 bases). The germline CDR1 and CDR2 sequences are KGHSH and LQKENI. The CDR3 sequence is 14 residues long. The ends were cut back, 2 bases at V and 7 bases at J, with 14 bases in the middle. The chain's CDR3 is CASSPAQGTLEAFF. CDR3 in DNA: TGTGCCAGCTCACCAGCCCAGGGGACACTTGAAGCTTTCTTT.

V usage is TRBV18 and J usage is TRBJ1-2; TRBD1 matches 8 bases. Losses at the gene ends were 2 bases for V and 6 bases for J; bases not matched to a gene: 5. CDR1 KGHSH and CDR2 LQKENI come from the germline V gene. The CDR3 contains 14 residues. CDR3 in amino acids: CASSPLAGGDGYTF. The CDR3 DNA is TGTGCCAGCTCACCATTGGCAGGGGGCGATGGCTACACCTTC.

This chain links TRBV7-9 with TRBJ1-4; 8 bases align to TRBD1. CDR1 is SEHNR and CDR2 is FQNEAQ in the germline V gene (reference sequence). Germline trimming cut 3 bases from V and 4 bases from J; bases unmatched to any gene: 4. The CDR3 contains 15 residues. The CDR3 coding sequence is TGTGCCAGCAGCTTGGGGACAGGAGGTAATGAAAAACTGTTTTTT. It codes for CASSLGTGGNEKLFF.

The chain has TRBV2 and TRBJ1-2; D unresolved. Trimming removed 2 bases at V and 6 bases at J, with 10 bases between. The CDR3 is 13 residues long. Looked up from germline, CDR1 is SNHLY and CDR2 is FYNNEI. The CDR3 loop is CASSELMRDGYTF. The CDR3 nucleotides read TGTGCCAGCAGTGAACTCATGAGGGATGGCTACACCTTC.